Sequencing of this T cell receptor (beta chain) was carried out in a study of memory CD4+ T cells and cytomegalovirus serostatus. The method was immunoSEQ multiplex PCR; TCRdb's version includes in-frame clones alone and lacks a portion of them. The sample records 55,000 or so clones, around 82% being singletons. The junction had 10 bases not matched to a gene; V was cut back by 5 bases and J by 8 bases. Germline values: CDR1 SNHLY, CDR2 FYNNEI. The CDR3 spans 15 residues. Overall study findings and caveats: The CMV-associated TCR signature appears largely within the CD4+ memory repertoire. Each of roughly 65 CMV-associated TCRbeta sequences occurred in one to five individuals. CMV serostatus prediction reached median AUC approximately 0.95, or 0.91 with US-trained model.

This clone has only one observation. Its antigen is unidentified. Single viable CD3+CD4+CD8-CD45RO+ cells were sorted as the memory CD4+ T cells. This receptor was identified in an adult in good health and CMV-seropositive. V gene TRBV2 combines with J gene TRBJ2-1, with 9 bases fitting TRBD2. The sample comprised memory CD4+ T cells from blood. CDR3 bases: TGTGCCAGCAGTTCTTTTGGTGCTAGCGGGGATGAGCAGTTCTTC. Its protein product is CASSSFGASGDEQFF.